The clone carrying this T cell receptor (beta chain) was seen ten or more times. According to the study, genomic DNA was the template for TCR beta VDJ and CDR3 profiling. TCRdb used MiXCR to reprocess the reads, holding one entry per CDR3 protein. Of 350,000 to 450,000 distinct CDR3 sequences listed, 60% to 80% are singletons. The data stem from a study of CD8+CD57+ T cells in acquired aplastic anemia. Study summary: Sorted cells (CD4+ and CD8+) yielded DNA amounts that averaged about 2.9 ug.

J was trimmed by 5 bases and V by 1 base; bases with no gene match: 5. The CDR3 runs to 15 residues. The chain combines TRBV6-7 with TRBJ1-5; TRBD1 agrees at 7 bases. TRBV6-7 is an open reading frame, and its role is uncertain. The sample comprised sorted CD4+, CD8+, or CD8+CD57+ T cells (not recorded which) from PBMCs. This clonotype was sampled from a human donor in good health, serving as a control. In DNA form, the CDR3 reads TGTGCCAGCAGTTACTGGGGGACAGCATATCAGCCCCAGCATTTT. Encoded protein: CASSYWGTAYQPQHF.